This is a list of T cell receptor beta chains from one sample in a study of blood T cell repertoires in COVID-19. Sequencing used immunoSEQ multiplex PCR; TCRdb keeps in-frame clones, though not all of them. The sample contains hundreds of thousands of clones, around 89% of which appear only once. The specimen was PBMCs or T cells enriched from blood (not recorded which). These receptors were obtained from a woman under 30 with acute COVID-19. Each CDR3 is given with its conserved first and last residue. Expanded clones get a size class; other rows say once, few or many, or leave the size out.

>TRBV7-8|.|TRBJ1-5
CASSVQGGYSNQPQHF
>TRBV4-2|.|TRBJ1-2
CATGHGTGGPGYTF
>TRBV19|.|TRBJ2-4
CASSSQQAKNIQYF
>TRBV7-2|.|TRBJ2-7
CASSTRQGSYEQYF
>TRBV7-2|.|TRBJ2-6
CASSPPGANVLTF
>TRBV9|.|TRBJ2-1
CASSPRIGGGDEQFF
>TRBV30|.|TRBJ2-5
CAWRGDRVIAETQYF
>TRBV4-2|.|TRBJ2-4
CASSARVENIQYF
>TRBV19|once|TRBJ2-7
CASSRRGSYEQYF
>TRBV3-1/TRBV3-2|.|TRBJ2-7
CASSLPRDSSGSDEQYF
>TRBV28|.|TRBJ2-1
CASSPPDSGRAFEQFF
>TRBV20-1|.|TRBJ1-1
CSASGLGGHDNTEAFF
>TRBV28|.|TRBJ1-2
CASSFRGSFYTF
>TRBV10-1|.|TRBJ2-4
CASSPNQGLAKNIQYF
>TRBV28|.|TRBJ2-1
CASSYNYNEQFF
>TRBV19|.|TRBJ2-3
CASSIPGTDTQYF
>TRBV12-3/TRBV12-4|.|TRBJ2-3
CATRASGTPQYF
>TRBV18|.|TRBJ2-1
CASSLTDILAQFF
>TRBV27|.|TRBJ2-7
CASSAGGSYEQYF
>TRBV10-1|.|TRBJ2-1
CASSEGRQAGYEQFF
>TRBV4-2|.|TRBJ2-2
CASSQDDTGELFF
>TRBV27|.|TRBJ1-2
CASSQGMLGYGYTF
>TRBV28|.|TRBJ1-2
CASSVNQGNYGYTF
>TRBV7-9|.|TRBJ2-3
CASRPIAGGRTDTQYF
>TRBV18|once|TRBJ1-2
CASSPQDFGGYTF
>TRBV19|.|TRBJ1-2
CASSMNPPGQGNYGYTF
>TRBV6-2/TRBV6-3|.|TRBJ2-3
CASSKSSGRRADTQYF
>TRBV18|.|TRBJ1-2
CASSQQGALYYGYTF
>TRBV6-5|.|TRBJ1-2
CASSSTGVWYGYTF
>TRBV28|.|TRBJ2-7
CASSPDRELFRQYF
>TRBV2|.|TRBJ2-2
CASSERTSGRGSELFF